The 19 T cell receptor beta chains reported below all come from one sample, sequenced in a study of CD8 T cells in acute hepatitis C reinfection (dated by TCRdb to 2020 to 2023). The meaning of the sample's time point label: naive CD8 control sorted from an acute-time-point sample. Library preparation used the immunoSEQ multiplex PCR assay. In its TCRdb copy, this immuneACCESS table keeps in-frame sequences only and misses some clones. Where compared with another copy, unresolved V genes explain less than half of these, and the others have no known cause. A total of 30,000 to 40,000 clones appear in this sample, around nine tenths of them only once. The ten biggest clones cover 0.5% of the sample. The sequenced sample consisted of naive CD8+ T cells from PBMCs. The sample's cell subset or site label, decoded: sorted total naive CD45RO-negative CD8+ T cells. Receptors originate from a man aged 25 to 40 with chronic hepatitis C.

V gene TRBV5-4 combines with J gene TRBJ2-3; TRBD2 agrees at 15 bases. The CDR3 consists of 17 residues. V lost 2 bases, J lost 1 base, and 2 bases stayed unmatched. From germline, CDR1 is SGHNT and CDR2 YYREEE (reference sequence). CDR3 in DNA: TGTGCCAGCAGCTTTGGACTAGCGGGAGGGGGCACAGATACGCAGTATTTT. It specifies CASSFGLAGGGTDTQYF.

This clone was counted only a few times. This chain connects TRBV9 to TRBJ2-3; TRBD2 matches 11 bases. Per germline, CDR1 SGDLS and CDR2 YYNGEE. The CDR3 runs to 16 residues. After removal of 4 bases from V and 2 bases from J, the junction contained 6 bases not matched to a gene. CDR3 protein: CASSTRLAGYTDTQYF. The CDR3 bases are TGTGCCAGCAGCACCCGACTAGCGGGGTACACAGATACGCAGTATTTT. The variable domain in full, completed from reference TRBV9 and TRBJ2-3, reads DSGVTQTPKHLITATGQRVTLRCSPRSGDLSVYWYQQSLDQGLQFLIQYYNGEERAKGNILERFSAQQFPDLHSELNLSSLELGDSALYFCASSTRLAGYTDTQYFGPGTRLTVL.

The genes are TRBV19 and TRBJ2-2; 8 nucleotides agree with TRBD1. The V and J ends lost 10 bases and 4 bases, in that order; junction bases with no gene match: 5. Germline CDR1 reads LNHDA; CDR2 reads SQIVND (reference sequence). The CDR3 covers 13 residues. The CDR3 loop is CATDRGPTGELFF. The CDR3 region has the DNA TGTGCCACTGACAGGGGTCCCACCGGGGAGCTGTTTTTT.

This clone turned up a few times. J is TRBJ1-5 and V is TRBV30; D not certain. Deletions cut 0 bases from V and 0 bases from J, with 6 bases between. This CDR3 is built from 14 residues. The germline V gene has CDR1 GTSNPN and CDR2 SVGIG (reference sequence). CDR3 in amino acids: CAWSVIDSNQPQHF. DNA for the CDR3: TGTGCCTGGAGTGTAATAGATAGCAATCAGCCCCAGCATTTT.

This clone was observed a handful of times. The chain is built from TRBV5-4 and TRBJ2-7, with D unclear. CDR1 and CDR2 (germline): SGHNT, YYREEE (reference sequence). Trimming removed 0 bases at V and 2 bases at J, with 9 bases between. This CDR3 contains 14 residues. The CDR3 sequence: CASSLEGAPYEQYF. CDR3 nucleotides: TGTGCCAGCAGCTTGGAAGGAGCCCCCTACGAGCAGTACTTC.

V is TRBV7-9 and J is TRBJ2-1; 9 bases fit TRBD2. V dropped 1 base and J dropped 9; count of bases not matched to a gene: 4. Per germline, CDR1 SEHNR and CDR2 FQNEAQ (reference sequence). CDR3 length: 14 residues. This CDR3 is CASSLGTSVGEQFF. In DNA form, the CDR3 reads TGTGCCAGCAGCTTAGGGACTAGCGTCGGTGAGCAGTTCTTC.

The J gene is TRBJ2-2, the V gene TRBV7-8, with TRBD1 identical over 7 bases. The CDR3 consists of 17 residues. Germline CDR1 reads SGHVS; CDR2 reads FQNEAQ. V was clipped by 2 bases and J by 1 base; unmatched bases: 7. The DNA for the CDR3 is TGTGCCAGCAGCTTACCCCAACAGGGGCGGAACACCGGGGAGCTGTTTTTT. It codes for CASSLPQQGRNTGELFF.

The genes are TRBV9 and TRBJ1-1, with 7 bases lining up with TRBD1. CDR3 length: 16 amino acids. Germline trimming cut 3 bases from V and 1 base from J; bases unmatched to any gene: 9. Germline values: CDR1 SGDLS, CDR2 YYNGEE. The CDR3 DNA follows: TGTGCCAGCAGCGAGTCGACAGGGTTGGCGAACACTGAAGCTTTCTTT. This codes for CASSESTGLANTEAFF.

The chain combines TRBV5-6 with TRBJ2-3, with TRBD1 as a possible D gene (7 bases). Germline loops: CDR1 SGHDT, CDR2 YYEEEE. The CDR3 consists of 15 residues. V was pared by 0 bases and J by 4 bases, with 12 bases between. The chain's CDR3 is CASSLGGTVPDTQYF. The DNA for the CDR3 is TGTGCCAGCAGCTTGGGCGGGACAGTTCCAGATACGCAGTATTTT.

The chain recombines TRBV5-4 with TRBJ2-5, with unresolved D. Germline-derived CDR1 and CDR2 are SGHNT and YYREEE (reference sequence). The CDR3 loop spans 11 amino acids. Trimming cost V 0 bases and J 5 bases, with 2 bases left between them. The CDR3 loop reads CASSLEETQYF. The CDR3 DNA is TGTGCCAGCAGCTTGGAGGAGACCCAGTACTTC. Full variable domain (rest looked up from reference TRBV5-4 and TRBJ2-5): ETGVTQSPTHLIKTRGQQVTLRCSSQSGHNTVSWYQQALGQGPQFIFQYYREEENGRGNFPPRFSGLQFPNYSSELNVNALELDDSALYLCASSLEETQYFGPGTRLLVL.

The V and J genes are TRBV27 and TRBJ2-7, with D perhaps TRBD1 or TRBD2 (5 bases each). The CDR3 sequence is 15 residues long. Germline V gene lookup returns CDR1 MNHEY and CDR2 SMNVEV (reference sequence). The V end lost 4 bases, the J end lost 7 bases, and 20 bases lay between the germline ends. The CDR3 DNA is TGTGCCAGCAGTTCGTCACCGGGACCTTCTCGGGAGCAGTACTTC. It translates to CASSSSPGPSREQYF.

The chain is built from TRBV4-1 and TRBJ2-7; TRBD2 matches at 9 bases. From germline, CDR1 is MGHRA and CDR2 YSYEKL. The junction had 3 bases not matched to a gene; V was cut back by 0 bases and J by 3 bases. CDR3 length equals 15 residues. CDR3 sequence: CASSQDAGGIYEQYF. In DNA, the CDR3 is TGCGCCAGCAGCCAAGATGCGGGAGGGATCTACGAGCAGTACTTC.

V and J are TRBV18 and TRBJ2-5, with 13 bases identical to TRBD2. The germline CDR1 and CDR2 sequences are KGHSH and LQKENI. The CDR3 is 18 amino acids. V gave up 3 bases and J gave up 5 bases; unmatched junction bases: 12. This CDR3 reads CASSPGTSGRAPLETQYF. The CDR3 coding sequence is TGTGCCAGCTCACCCGGAACTAGCGGGAGGGCCCCCCTCGAGACCCAGTACTTC.

This sequence joins TRBV28 and TRBJ1-1, with D possibly being TRBD1 (6 bases). In germline, CDR1 is MDHEN, CDR2 SYDVKM. This CDR3 is 15 amino acids long. Deletions cut 5 bases from V and 0 bases from J, with 13 bases between. CDR3: CASSASGTLNTEAFF. In DNA, the CDR3 is TGTGCCAGCAGTGCATCCGGGACACTGAACACTGAAGCTTTCTTT.

The CDR3 here is CASSGGQGPPYEQYF. The CDR3 nucleotides are TGCGCCAGCAGCGGGGGACAGGGCCCTCCCTACGAGCAGTACTTC. The gene calls are TRBV5-1 and TRBJ2-7; 9 bases map to TRBD1. Trimming cost V 4 bases and J 2 bases; bases outside gene matches: 7. Germline V CDR1 and CDR2: SGHRS, YFSETQ. The CDR3 has 15 residues.

The rearrangement joins TRBV4-2 to TRBJ2-5; possibly TRBD1 for D (6 bases). V was clipped by 0 bases and J by 7 bases, with 15 bases between them. The CDR3 is 15 residues long. Germline V gene lookup returns CDR1 LGHNA and CDR2 YNFKEQ. CDR3 in DNA: TGTGCCAGCAGCCAAGAGCAGGGGCGGTGGGGGACCCAGTACTTC. Protein product: CASSQEQGRWGTQYF.

This clone was counted between two and nine times. This sequence joins TRBV19 and TRBJ1-2, with 7 nucleotides matching TRBD1. V gave up 3 bases and J gave up 2 bases; unmatched junction bases: 3. CDR3 length equals 14 residues. Germline values: CDR1 LNHDA, CDR2 SQIVND (reference sequence). Here the CDR3 DNA reads TGTGCCAGTAGTATCGCGACAGGGAACTATGGCTACACCTTC. Protein sequence: CASSIATGNYGYTF.

This sequence joins TRBV19 and TRBJ2-7; 7 bases fit TRBD1. The CDR3 runs 14 residues. V lost 3 bases and J lost 3; bases outside the gene matches: 5. CDR1 is LNHDA, CDR2 SQIVND, per germline (reference sequence). In DNA form, the CDR3 reads TGTGCCAGTAGTATGCCGGGACAGTTCTACGAGCAGTACTTC. Its protein is CASSMPGQFYEQYF.

The V and J genes are TRBV7-9 and TRBJ2-7; D call uncertain. Germline V CDR1 and CDR2: SEHNR, FQNEAQ (reference sequence). The CDR3 is 12 amino acids. Trimming removed 5 bases at V and 0 bases at J, with 5 bases between. This CDR3 is CASSPSSYEQYF. As DNA, the CDR3 is TGTGCCAGCAGCCCTAGCTCCTACGAGCAGTACTTC.